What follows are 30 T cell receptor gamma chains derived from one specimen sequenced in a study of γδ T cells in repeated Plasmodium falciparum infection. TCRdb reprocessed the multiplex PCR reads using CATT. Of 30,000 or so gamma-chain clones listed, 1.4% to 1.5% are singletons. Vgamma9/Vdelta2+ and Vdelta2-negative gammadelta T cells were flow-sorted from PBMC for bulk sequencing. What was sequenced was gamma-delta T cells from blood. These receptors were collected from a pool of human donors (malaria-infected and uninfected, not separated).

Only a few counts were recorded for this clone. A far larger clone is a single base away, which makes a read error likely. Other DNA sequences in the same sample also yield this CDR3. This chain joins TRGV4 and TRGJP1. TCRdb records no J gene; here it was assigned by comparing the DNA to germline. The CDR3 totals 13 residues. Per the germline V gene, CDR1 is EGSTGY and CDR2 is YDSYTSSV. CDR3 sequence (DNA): TGTGCCACTTGGGGTCATATTGGTTGGTTCAAGATATTT. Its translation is CATWGHIGWFKIF.

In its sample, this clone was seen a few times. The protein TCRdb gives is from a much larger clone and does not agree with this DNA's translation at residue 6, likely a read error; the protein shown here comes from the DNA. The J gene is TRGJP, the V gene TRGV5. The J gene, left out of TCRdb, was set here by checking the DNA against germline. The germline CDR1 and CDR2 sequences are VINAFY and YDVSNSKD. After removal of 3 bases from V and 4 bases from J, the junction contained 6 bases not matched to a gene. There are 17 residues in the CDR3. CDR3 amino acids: CATWDGPQELGKKIKVF. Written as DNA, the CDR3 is TGTGCCACCTGGGACGGGCCCCAAGAGTTGGGCAAAAAAATCAAGGTATTT.

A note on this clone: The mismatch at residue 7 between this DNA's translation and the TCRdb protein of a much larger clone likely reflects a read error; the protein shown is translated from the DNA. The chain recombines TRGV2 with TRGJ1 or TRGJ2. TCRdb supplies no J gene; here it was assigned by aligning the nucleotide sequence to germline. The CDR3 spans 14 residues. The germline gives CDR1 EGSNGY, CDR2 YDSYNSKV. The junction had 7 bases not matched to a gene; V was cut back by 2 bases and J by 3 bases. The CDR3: CATWDALAYYKKLF. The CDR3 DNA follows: TGTGCCACCTGGGACGCCCTCGCTTATTATAAGAAACTCTTT.

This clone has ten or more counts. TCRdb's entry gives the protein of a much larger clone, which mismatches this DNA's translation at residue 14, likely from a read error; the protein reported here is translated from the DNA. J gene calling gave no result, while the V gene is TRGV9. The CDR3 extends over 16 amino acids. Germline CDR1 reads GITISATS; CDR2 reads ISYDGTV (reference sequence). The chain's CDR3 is CALWEVQGGSDWIRTF. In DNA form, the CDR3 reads TGTGCCTTGTGGGAGGTGCAGGGGGGTAGTGATTGGATCAGGACGTTT.

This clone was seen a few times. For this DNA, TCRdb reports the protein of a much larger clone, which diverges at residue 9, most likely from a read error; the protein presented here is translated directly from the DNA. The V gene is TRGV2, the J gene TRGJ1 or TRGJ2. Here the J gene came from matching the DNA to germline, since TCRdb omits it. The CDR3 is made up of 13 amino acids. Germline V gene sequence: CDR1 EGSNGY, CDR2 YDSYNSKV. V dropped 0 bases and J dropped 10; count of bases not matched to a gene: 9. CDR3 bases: TGTGCCACCTGGGACGGGCGAGGTAGGAAGAAACTCTTT. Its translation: CATWDGRGRKKLF.

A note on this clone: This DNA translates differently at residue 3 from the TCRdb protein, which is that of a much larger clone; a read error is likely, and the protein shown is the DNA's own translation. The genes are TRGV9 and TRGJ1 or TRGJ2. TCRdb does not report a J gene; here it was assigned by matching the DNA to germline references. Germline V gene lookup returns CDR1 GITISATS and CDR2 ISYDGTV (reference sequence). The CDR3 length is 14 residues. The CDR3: CAWWEGLNYYKKLF. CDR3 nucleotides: TGTGCCTGGTGGGAGGGACTAAATTATTATAAGAAACTCTTT.

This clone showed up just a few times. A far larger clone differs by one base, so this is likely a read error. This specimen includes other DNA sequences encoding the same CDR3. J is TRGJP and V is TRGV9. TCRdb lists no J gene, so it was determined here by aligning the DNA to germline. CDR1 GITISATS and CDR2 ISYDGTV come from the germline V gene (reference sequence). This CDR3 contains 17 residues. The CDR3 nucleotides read TGTGCCTTATGGGAGGCCCGAGTTCAGCGGGGCAAAAAAATCAAGGTATTT. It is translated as CALWEARVQRGKKIKVF.

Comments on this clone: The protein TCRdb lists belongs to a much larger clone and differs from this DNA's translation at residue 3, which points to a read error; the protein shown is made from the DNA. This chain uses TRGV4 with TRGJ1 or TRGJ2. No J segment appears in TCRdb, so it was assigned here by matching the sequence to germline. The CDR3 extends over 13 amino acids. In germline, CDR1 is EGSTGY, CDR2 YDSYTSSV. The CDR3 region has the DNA TGTGCCCCCTGGGATGGGCAAAATTATAAGAAACTCTTT. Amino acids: CAPWDGQNYKKLF.

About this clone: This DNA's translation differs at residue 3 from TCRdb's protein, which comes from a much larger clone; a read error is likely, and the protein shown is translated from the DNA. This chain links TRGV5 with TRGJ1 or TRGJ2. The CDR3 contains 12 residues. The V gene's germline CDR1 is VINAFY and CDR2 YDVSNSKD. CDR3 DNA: TGTGCCGCCTGGGACAATTATTATAAGAAGCTCTTT. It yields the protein CAAWDNYYKKLF.

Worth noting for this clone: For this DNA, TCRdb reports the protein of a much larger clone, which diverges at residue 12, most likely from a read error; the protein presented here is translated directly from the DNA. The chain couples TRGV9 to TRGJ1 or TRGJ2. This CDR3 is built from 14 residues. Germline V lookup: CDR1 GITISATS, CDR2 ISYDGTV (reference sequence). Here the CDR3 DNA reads TGTGCCTTGTGGGAGCCGAAGACTTATTATAAGACACTCTTT. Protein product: CALWEPKTYYKTLF.

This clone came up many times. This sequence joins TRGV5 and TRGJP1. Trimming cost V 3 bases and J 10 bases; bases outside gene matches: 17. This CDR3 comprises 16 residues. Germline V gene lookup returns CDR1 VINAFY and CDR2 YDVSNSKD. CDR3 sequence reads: CATWDREALGIWFKIF. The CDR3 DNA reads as TGTGCCACCTGGGACCGCGAAGCCCTGGGAATTTGGTTCAAGATATTT.

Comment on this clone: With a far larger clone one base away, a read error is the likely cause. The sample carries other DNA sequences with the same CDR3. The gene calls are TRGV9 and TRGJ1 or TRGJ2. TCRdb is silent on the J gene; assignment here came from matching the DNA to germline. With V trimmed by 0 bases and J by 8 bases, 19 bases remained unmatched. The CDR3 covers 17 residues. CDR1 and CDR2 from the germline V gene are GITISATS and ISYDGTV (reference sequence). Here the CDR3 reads CALWEVRGQSASDKKLF. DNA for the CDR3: TGTGCCTTGTGGGAGGTGCGGGGTCAATCCGCCTCTGATAAGAAACTCTTT.

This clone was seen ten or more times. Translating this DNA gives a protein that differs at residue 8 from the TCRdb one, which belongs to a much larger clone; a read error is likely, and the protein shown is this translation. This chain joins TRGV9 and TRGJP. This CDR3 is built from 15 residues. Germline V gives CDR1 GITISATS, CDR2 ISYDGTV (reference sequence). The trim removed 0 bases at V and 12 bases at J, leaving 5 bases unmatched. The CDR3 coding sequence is TGTGCCTTGTGGGAGGTGTTGTCGGGCAAAAAAATCAAGGTATTT. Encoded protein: CALWEVLSGKKIKVF.

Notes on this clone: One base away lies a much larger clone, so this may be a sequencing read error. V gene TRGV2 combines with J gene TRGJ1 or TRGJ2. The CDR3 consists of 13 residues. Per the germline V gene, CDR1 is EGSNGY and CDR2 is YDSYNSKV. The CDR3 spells CATWDGRDYKKLF. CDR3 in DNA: TGTGCCACCTGGGACGGCCGGGATTATAAGAAGCTCTTT.

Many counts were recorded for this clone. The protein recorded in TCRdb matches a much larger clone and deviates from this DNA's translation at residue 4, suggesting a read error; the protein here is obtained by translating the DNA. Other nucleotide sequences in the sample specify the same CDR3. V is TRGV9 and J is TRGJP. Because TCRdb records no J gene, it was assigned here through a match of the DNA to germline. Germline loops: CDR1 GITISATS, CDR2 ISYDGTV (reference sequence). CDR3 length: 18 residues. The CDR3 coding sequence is TGTGCCTTGAGGGAGGTGGCCCCGCAAGAGTTGGGCAAAAAAATCAAGGTATTT. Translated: CALREVAPQELGKKIKVF.

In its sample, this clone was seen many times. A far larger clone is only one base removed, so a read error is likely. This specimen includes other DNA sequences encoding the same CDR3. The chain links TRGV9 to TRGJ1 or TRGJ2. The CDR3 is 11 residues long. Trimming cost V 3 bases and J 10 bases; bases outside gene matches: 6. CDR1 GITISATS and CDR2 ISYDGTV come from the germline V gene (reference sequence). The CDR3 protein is CALWETHKKLF. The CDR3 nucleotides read TGTGCCTTGTGGGAGACTCACAAGAAACTCTTT.

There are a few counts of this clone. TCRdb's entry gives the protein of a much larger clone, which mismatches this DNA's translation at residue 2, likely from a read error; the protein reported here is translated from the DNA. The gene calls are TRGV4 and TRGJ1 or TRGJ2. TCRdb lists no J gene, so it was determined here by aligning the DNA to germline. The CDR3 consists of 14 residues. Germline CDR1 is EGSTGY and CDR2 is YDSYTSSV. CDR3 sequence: CTTWDGPRRYKKLF. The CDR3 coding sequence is TGTACCACCTGGGATGGGCCTCGTCGTTATAAGAAACTCTTT.

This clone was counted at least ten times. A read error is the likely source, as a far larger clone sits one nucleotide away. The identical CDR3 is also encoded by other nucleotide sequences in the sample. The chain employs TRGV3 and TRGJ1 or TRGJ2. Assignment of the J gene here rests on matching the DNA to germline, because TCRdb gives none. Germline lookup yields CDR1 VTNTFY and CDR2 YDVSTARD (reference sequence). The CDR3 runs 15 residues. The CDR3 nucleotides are TGCGCCACCTGGGACAGGCGAATCTTCTATTATAAGAAACTCTTT. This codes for CATWDRRIFYYKKLF.

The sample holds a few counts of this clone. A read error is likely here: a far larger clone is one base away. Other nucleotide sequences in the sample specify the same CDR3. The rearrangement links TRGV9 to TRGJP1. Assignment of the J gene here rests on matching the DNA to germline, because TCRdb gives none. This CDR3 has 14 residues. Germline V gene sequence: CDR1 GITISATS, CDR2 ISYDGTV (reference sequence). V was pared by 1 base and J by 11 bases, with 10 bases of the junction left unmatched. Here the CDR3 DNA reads TGTGCCTTGTGGGAGGTTCGGGGGGGGTGGTTCAAGATATTT. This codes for CALWEVRGGWFKIF.

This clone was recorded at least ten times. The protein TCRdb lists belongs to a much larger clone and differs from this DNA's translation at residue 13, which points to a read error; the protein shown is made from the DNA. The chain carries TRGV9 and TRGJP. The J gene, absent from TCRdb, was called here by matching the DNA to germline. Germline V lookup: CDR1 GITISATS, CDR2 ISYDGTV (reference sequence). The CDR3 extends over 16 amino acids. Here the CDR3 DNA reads TGTGCCTTGTGGGATTTGCGGGAGTTGGGCAAAAAAGTCAAGGTATTT. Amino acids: CALWDLRELGKKVKVF.

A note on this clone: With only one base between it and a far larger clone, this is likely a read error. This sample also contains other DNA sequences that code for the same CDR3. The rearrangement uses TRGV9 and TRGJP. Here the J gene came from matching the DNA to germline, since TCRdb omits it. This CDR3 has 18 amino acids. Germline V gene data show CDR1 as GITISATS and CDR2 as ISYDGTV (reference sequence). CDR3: CALWEVLEVELGKKIKVF. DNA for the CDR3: TGCGCCTTGTGGGAGGTGCTCGAGGTCGAGTTGGGCAAAAAAATCAAGGTATTT.

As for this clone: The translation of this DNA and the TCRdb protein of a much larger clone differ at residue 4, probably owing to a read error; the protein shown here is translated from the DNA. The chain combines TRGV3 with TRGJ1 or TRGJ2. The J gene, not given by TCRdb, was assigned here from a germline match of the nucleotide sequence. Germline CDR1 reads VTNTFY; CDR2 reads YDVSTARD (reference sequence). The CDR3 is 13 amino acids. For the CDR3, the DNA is TGTGCCACCCGGGACCATCTCTATTATAAGAAACTCTTT. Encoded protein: CATRDHLYYKKLF.

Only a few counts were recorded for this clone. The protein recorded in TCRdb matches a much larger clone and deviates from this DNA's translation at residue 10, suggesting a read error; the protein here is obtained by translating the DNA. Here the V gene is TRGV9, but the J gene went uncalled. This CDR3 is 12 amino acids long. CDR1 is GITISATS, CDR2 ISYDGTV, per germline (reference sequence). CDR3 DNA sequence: TGTGCCTTGTGGGAGGTCTCTTATAAGAACCTCTTT. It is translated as CALWEVSYKNLF.

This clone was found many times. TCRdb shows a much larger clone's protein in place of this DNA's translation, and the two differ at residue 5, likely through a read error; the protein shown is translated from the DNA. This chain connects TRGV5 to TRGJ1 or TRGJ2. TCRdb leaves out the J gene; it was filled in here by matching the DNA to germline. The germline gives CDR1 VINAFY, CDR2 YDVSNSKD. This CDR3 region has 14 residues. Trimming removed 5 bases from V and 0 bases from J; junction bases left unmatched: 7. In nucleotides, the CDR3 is TGTGCCACCTGGGGCGGTCAGAATTATTATAAGAAACTCTTT. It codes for CATWGGQNYYKKLF.

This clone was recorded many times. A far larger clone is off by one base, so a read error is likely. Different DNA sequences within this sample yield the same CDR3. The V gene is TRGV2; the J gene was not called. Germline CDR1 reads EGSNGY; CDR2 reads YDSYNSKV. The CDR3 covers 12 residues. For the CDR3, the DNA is TGTGCCACCTGGGACTCGTGGTATAAGAAACTCTTC. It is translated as CATWDSWYKKLF.

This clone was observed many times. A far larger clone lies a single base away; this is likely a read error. CDR3 sequence: CATWDADWTKTF. The CDR3 region has the DNA TGTGCCACCTGGGACGCTGATTGGACCAAGACGTTT. The chain joins TRGV5 to TRGJP2. CDR1 and CDR2 (germline): VINAFY, YDVSNSKD. The CDR3 runs to 12 residues.

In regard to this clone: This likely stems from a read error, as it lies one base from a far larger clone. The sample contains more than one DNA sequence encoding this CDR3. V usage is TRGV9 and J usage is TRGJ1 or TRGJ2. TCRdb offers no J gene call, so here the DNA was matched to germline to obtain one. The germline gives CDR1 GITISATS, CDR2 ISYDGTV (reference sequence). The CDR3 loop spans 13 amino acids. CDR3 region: CALWEVYPIKKLF. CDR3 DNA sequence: TGTGCTTTGTGGGAGGTGTACCCGATTAAGAAACTCTTT.

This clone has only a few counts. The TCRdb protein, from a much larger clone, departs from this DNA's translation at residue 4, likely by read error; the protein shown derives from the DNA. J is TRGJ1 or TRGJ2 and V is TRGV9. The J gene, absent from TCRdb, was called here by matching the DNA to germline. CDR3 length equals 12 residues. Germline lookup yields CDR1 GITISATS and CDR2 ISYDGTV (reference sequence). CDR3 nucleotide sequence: TGTGCCTTGGGGGAGGGACATCAGGAGAAACTCTTT. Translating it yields CALGEGHQEKLF.

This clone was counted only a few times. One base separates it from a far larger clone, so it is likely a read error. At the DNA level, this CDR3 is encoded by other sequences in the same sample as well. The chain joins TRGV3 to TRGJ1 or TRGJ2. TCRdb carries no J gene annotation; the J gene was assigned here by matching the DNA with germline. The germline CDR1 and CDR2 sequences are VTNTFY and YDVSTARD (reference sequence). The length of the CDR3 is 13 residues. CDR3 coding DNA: TGTGCTACCTGGGACTCGTGGTATTATAAGAAACTCTTT. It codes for CATWDSWYYKKLF.

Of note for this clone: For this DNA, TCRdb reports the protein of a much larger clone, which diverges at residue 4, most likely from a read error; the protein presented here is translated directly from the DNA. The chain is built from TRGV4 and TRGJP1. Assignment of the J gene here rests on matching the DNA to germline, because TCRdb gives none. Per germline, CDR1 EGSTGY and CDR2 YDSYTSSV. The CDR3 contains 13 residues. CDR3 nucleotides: TGTGCCACCCGGGATTATGCTTCTTGGTTCAAGATATTT. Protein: CATRDYASWFKIF.